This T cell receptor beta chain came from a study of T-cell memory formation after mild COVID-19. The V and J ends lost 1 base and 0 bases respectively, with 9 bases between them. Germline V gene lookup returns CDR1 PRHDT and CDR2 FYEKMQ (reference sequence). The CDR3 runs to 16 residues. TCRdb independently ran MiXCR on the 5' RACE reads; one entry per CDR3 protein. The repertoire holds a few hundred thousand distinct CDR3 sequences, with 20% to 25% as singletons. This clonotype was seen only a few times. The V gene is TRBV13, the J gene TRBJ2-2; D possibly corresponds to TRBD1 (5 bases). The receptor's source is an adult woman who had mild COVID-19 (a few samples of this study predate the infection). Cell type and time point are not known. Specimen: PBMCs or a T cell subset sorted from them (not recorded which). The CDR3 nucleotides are TGTGCCAGCAGCTTAGTGACAGTCGCGAACACCGGGGAGCTGTTTTTT. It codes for CASSLVTVANTGELFF.